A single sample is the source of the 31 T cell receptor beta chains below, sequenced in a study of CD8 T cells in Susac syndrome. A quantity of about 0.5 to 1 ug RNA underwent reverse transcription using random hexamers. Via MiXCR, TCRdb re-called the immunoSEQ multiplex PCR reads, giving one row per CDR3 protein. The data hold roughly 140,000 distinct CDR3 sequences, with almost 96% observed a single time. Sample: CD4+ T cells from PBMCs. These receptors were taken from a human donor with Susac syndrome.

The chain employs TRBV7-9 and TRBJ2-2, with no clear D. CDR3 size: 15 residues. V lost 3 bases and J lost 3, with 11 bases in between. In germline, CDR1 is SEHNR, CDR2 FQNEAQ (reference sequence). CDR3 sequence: CASSFAGWDTGELFF. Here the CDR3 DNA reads TGTGCCAGCAGCTTTGCCGGATGGGACACCGGGGAGCTGTTTTTT.

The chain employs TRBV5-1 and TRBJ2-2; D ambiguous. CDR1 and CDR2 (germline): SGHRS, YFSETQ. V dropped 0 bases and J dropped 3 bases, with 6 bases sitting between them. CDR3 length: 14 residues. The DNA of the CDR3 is TGCGCCAGCAGCTTGGGACCGTACACCGGGGAGCTGTTTTTT. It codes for CASSLGPYTGELFF.

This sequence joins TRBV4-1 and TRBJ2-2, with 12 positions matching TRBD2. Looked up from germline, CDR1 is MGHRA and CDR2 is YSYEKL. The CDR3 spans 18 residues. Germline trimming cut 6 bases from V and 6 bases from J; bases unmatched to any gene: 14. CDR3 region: CASRRGLAGGDPPGELFF. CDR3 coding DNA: TGCGCCAGCAGACGGGGACTAGCGGGCGGGGACCCGCCCGGGGAGCTGTTTTTT.

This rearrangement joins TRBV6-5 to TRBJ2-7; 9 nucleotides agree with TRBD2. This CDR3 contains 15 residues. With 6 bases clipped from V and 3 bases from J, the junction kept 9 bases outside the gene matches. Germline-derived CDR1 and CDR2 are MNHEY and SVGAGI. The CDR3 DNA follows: TGTGCCAGCAGCTCAATAGCGGGAGCACTCTACGAGCAGTACTTC. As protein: CASSSIAGALYEQYF.

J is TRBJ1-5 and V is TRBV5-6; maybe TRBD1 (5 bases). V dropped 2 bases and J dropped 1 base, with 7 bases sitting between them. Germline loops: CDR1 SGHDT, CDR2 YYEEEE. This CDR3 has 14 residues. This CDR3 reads CASSFGGSNQPQHF. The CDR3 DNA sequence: TGTGCCAGCAGCTTCGGGGGGAGCAATCAGCCCCAGCATTTT.

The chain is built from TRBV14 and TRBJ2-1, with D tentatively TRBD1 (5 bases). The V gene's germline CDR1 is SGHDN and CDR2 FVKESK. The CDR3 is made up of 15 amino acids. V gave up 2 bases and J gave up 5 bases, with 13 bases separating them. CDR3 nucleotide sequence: TGTGCCAGCAGCCAACTACAGGAAGGAAACAATGAGCAGTTCTTC. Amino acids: CASSQLQEGNNEQFF.

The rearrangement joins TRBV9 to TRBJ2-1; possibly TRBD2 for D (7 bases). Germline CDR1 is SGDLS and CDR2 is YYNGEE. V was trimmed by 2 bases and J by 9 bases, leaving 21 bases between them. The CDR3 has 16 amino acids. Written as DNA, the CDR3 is TGTGCCAGCAGCGTCAAGGGTGGGAGGGACATCGGTGAGCAGTTCTTC. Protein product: CASSVKGGRDIGEQFF.

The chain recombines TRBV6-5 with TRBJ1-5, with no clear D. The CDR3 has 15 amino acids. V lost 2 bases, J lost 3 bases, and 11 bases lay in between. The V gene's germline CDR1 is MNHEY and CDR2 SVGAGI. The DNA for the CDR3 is TGTGCCAGCAGTTACGACGGAAGTTTCAATCAGCCCCAGCATTTT. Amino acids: CASSYDGSFNQPQHF.

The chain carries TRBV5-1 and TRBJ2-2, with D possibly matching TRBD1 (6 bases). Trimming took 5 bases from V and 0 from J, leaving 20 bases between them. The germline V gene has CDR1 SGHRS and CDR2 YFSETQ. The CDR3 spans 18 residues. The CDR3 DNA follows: TGCGCCAGCAGTATAGAACGGATGGGGGCGACGAACACCGGGGAGCTGTTTTTT. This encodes CASSIERMGATNTGELFF. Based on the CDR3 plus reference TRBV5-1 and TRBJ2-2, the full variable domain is KAGVTQTPRYLIKTRGQQVTLSCSPISGHRSVSWYQQTPGQGLQFLFEYFSETQRNKGNFPGRFSGRQFSNSRSEMNVSTLELGDSALYLCASSIERMGATNTGELFFGEGSRLTVL.

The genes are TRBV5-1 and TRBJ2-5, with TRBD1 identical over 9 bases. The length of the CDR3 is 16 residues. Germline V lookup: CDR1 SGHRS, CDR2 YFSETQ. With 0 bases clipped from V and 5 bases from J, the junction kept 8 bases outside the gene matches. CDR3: CASSLAPQGAHETQYF. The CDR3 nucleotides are TGCGCCAGCAGCTTGGCCCCACAGGGGGCGCATGAGACCCAGTACTTC.

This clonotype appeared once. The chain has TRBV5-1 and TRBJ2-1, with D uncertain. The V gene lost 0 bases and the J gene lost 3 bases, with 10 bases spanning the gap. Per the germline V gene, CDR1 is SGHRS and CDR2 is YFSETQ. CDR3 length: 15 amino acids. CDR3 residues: CASSLGGSGYNEQFF. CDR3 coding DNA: TGCGCCAGCAGCTTGGGGGGATCCGGCTACAATGAGCAGTTCTTC.

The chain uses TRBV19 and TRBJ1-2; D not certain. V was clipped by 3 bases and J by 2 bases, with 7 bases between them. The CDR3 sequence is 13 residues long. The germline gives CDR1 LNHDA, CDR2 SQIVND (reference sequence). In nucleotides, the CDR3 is TGTGCCAGTAGTATGAAAGGGAACTATGGCTACACCTTC. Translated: CASSMKGNYGYTF.

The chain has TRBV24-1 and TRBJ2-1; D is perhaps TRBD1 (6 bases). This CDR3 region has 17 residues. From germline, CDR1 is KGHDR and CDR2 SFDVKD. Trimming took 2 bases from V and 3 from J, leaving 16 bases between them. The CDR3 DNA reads TGTGCCACCAGTGATTCAGGGTGGGGGCTCGGCTACAATGAGCAGTTCTTC. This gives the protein CATSDSGWGLGYNEQFF.

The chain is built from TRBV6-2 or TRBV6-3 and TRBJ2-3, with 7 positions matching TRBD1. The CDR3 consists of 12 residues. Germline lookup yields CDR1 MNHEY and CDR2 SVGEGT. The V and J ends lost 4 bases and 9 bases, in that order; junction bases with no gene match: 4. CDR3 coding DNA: TGTGCCAGCAGTTGGAAGGGGGCAACGCAGTATTTT. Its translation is CASSWKGATQYF.

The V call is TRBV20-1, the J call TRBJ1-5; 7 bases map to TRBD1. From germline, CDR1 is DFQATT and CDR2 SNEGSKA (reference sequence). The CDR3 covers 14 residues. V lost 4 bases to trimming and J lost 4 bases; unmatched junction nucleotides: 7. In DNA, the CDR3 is TGCAGTGCTACCCCCAGGGGGACGAATCAGCCCCAGCATTTT. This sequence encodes CSATPRGTNQPQHF.

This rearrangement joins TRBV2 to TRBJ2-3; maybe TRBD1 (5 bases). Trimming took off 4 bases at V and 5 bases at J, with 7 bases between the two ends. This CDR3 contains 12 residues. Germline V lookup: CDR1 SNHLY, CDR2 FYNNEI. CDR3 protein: CASSVDRDTQYF. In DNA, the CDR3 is TGTGCCAGCAGTGTTGACAGAGATACGCAGTATTTT.

The CDR3, as DNA: TGTGCTAGTGCCGGGGTCACAACAAGGATTTTATCTGAAGCTTTCTTT. This gives the protein CASAGVTTRILSEAFF. The chain links TRBV12-5 to TRBJ1-1; D gene unclear. Germline V gives CDR1 LGHNT, CDR2 FRNRAP. V shed 7 bases and J shed 6 bases, with 24 bases lying between them. The CDR3 totals 16 residues.

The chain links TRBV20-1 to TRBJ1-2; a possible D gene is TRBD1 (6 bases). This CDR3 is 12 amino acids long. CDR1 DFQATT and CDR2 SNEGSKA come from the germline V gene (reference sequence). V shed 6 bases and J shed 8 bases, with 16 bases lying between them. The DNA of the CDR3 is TGCAGTGCAGACCAGGGGATCCAGGGCTACACCTTC. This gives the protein CSADQGIQGYTF.

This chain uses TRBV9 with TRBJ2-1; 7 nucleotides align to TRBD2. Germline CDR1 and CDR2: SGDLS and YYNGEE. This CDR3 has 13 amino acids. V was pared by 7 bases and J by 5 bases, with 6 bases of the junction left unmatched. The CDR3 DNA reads TGTGCCAGCTCCGGGACTACCAACAATGAGCAGTTCTTC. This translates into CASSGTTNNEQFF.

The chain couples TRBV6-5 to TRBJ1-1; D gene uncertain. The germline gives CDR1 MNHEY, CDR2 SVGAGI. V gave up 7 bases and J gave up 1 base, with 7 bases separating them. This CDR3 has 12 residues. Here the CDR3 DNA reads TGTGCCAGCACTGGGCAGAACACTGAAGCTTTCTTT. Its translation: CASTGQNTEAFF.

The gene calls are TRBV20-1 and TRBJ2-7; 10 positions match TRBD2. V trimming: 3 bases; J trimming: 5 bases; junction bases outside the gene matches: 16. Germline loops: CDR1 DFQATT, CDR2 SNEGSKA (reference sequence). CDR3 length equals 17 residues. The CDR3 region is CSASALAGVGLVHEQYF. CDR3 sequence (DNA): TGCAGTGCTAGCGCGCTAGCGGGAGTGGGGTTGGTACACGAGCAGTACTTC.

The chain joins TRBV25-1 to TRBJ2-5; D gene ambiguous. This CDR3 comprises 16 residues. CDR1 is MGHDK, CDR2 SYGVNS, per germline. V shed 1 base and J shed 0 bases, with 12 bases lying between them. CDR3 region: CASSEFGVGNQETQYF. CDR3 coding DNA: TGTGCCAGCAGTGAATTTGGGGTAGGGAACCAAGAGACCCAGTACTTC.

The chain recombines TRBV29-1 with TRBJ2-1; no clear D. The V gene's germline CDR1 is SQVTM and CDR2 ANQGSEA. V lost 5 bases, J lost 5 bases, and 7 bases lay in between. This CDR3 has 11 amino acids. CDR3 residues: CSVSLHNEQFF. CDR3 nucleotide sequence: TGCAGCGTTAGCCTTCACAATGAGCAGTTCTTC.

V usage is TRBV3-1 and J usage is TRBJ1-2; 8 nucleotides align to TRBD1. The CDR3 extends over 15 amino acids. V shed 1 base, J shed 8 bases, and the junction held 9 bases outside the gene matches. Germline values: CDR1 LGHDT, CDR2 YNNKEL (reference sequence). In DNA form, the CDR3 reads TGTGCCAGCAGCCAAGGAGGCCAGGGGGCGTCCGGCTACACCTTC. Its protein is CASSQGGQGASGYTF. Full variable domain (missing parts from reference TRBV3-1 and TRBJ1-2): DTAVSQTPKYLVTQMGNDKSIKCEQNLGHDTMYWYKQDSKKFLKIMFSYNNKELIINETVPNRFSPKSPDKAHLNLHINSLELGDSAVYFCASSQGGQGASGYTFGSGTRLTVV.

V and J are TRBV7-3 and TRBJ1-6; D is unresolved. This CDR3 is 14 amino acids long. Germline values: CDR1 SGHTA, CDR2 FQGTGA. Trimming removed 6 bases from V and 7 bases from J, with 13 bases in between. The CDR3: CASSYDGMNSPLHF. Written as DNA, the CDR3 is TGTGCCAGCAGTTATGACGGGATGAATTCACCCCTCCACTTT.

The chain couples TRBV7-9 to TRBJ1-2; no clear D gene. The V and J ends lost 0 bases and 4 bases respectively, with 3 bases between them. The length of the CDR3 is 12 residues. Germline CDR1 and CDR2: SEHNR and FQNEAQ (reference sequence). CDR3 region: CASSLAFYGYTF. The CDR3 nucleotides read TGTGCCAGCAGCTTAGCTTTCTATGGCTACACCTTC. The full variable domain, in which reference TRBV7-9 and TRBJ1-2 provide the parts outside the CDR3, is DTGVSQNPRHKITKRGQNVTFRCDPISEHNRLYWYRQTLGQGPEFLTYFQNEAQLEKSRLLSDRFSAERPKGSFSTLEIQRTEQGDSAMYLCASSLAFYGYTFGSGTRLTVV.

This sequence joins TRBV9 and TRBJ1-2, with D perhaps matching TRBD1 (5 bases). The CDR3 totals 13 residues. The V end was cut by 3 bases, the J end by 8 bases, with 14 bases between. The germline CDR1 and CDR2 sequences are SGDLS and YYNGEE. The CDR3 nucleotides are TGTGCCAGCAGCGGATCAGGGTTTAGGGGCTACACCTTC. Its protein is CASSGSGFRGYTF.

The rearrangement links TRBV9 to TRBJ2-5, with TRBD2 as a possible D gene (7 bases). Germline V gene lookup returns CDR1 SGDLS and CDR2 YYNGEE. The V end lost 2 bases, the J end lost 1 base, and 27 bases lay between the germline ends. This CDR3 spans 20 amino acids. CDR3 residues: CASSVEMGSRTGGRQETQYF. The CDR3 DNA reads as TGTGCCAGCAGCGTTGAAATGGGATCTCGGACGGGGGGCCGCCAAGAGACCCAGTACTTC.

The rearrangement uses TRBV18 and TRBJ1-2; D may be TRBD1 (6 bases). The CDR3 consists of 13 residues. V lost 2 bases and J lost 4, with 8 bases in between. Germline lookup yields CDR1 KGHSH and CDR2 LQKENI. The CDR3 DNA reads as TGTGCCAGCTCACCAACAGGGTCCTATGGCTACACCTTC. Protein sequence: CASSPTGSYGYTF.

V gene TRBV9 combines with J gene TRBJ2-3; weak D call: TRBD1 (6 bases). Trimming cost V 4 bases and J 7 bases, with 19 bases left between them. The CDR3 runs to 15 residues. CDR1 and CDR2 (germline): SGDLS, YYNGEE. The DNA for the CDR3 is TGTGCCAGCAGCTCCAGGCTCGGACAGCCCAATACGCAGTATTTT. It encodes CASSSRLGQPNTQYF.

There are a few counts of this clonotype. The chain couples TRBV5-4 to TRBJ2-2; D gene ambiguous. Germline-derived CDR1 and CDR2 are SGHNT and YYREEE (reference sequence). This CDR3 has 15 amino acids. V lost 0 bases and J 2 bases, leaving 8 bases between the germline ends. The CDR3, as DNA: TGTGCCAGCAGCTTGGGGCAGTCAAACACCGGGGAGCTGTTTTTT. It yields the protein CASSLGQSNTGELFF. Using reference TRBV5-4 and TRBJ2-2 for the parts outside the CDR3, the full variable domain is ETGVTQSPTHLIKTRGQQVTLRCSSQSGHNTVSWYQQALGQGPQFIFQYYREEENGRGNFPPRFSGLQFPNYSSELNVNALELDDSALYLCASSLGQSNTGELFFGEGSRLTVL.